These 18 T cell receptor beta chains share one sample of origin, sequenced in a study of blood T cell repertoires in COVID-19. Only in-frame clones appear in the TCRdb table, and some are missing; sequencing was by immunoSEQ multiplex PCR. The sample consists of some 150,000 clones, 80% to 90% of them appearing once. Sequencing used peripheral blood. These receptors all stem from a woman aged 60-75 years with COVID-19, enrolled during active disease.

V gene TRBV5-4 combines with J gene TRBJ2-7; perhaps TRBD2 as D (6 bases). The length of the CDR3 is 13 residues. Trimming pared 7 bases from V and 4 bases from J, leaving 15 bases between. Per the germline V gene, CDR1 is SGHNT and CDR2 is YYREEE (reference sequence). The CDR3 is CASCSGDGYEQYF. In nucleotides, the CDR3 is TGTGCCAGCTGCTCGGGGGACGGGTACGAGCAGTACTTC.

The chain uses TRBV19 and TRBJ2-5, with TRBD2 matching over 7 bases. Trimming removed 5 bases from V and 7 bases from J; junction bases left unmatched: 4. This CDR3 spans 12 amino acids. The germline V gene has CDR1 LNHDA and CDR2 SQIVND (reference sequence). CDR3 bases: TGTGCCAGTAGTGGCGGGGGAGGGACCCAGTACTTC. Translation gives CASSGGGGTQYF.

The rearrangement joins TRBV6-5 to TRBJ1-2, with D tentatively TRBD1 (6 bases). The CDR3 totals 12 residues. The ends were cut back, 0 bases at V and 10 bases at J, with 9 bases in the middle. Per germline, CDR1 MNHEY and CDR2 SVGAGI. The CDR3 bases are TGTGCCAGCAGTTACTCGCAGGGACACTACACCTTC. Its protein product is CASSYSQGHYTF.

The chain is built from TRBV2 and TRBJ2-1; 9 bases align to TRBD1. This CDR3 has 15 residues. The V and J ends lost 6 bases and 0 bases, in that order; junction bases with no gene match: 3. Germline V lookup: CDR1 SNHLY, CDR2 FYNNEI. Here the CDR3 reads CASSKGQGSYNEQFF. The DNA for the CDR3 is TGTGCCAGCAGCAAGGGACAGGGCTCCTACAATGAGCAGTTCTTC.

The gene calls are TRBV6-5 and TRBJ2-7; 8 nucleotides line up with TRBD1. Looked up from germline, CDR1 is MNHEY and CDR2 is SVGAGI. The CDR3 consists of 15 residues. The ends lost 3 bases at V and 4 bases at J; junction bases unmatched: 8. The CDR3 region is CASSYSGGSLYEQYF. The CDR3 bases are TGTGCCAGCAGTTATTCAGGGGGCAGTTTATACGAGCAGTACTTC.

CDR3 sequence (DNA): TGTGCCAGCAGTTTAGGCGCCACAGATACGCAGTATTTT. It yields the protein CASSLGATDTQYF. This chain links TRBV12-3 or TRBV12-4 with TRBJ2-3, with D unclear. The CDR3 is 13 residues long. V lost 1 base and J lost 2, with 4 bases in between.

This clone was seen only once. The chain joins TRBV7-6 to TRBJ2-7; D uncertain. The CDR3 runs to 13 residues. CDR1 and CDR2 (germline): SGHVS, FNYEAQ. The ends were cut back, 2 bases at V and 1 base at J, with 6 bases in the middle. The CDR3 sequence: CASSLTDSYEQYF. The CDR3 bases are TGTGCCAGCAGCTTAACAGATTCCTACGAGCAGTACTTC.

The CDR3 here is CASSPSGPYEQYF. The CDR3 nucleotides are TGTGCCAGCAGCCCCTCAGGGCCCTACGAGCAGTACTTC. The chain joins TRBV12-3 or TRBV12-4 to TRBJ2-7, with a possible D match to TRBD1 (5 bases). The CDR3 extends over 13 amino acids. Trimming took 6 bases from V and 2 from J, leaving 11 bases between them.

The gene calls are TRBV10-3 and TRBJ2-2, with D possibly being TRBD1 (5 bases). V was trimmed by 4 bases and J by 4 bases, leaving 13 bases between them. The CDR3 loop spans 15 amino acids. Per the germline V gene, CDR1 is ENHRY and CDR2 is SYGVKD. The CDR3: CAISAGLSGTGELFF. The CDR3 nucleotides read TGTGCCATCAGTGCAGGGCTGTCGGGCACCGGGGAGCTGTTTTTT.

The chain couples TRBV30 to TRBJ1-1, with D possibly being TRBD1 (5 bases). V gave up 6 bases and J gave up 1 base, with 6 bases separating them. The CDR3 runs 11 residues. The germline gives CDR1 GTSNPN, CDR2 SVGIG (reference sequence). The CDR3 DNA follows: TGTGCCTGCCAGGGGAACACTGAAGCTTTCTTT. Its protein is CACQGNTEAFF.

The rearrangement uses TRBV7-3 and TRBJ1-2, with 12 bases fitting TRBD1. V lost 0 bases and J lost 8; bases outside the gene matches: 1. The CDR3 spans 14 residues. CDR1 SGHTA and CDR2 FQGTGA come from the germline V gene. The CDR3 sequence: CASSLTGTGGGYTF. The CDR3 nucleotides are TGTGCCAGCAGCTTAACAGGGACAGGGGGCGGCTACACCTTC.

CDR3 sequence: CASSSWLFQPQHF. For the CDR3, the DNA is TGTGCCAGCAGTTCGTGGCTTTTCCAGCCCCAGCATTTT. The chain links TRBV12-3 or TRBV12-4 to TRBJ1-5; D is unclear. V was shortened by 4 bases and J by 7 bases, with 11 bases between the two germline ends. The CDR3 is 13 amino acids.

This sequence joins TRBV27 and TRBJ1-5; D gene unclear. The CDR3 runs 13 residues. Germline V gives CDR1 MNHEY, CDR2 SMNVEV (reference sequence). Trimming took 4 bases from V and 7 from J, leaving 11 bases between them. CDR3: CASSSQSMQPQHF. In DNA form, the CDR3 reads TGTGCCAGCAGTTCCCAGTCGATGCAGCCCCAGCATTTT.

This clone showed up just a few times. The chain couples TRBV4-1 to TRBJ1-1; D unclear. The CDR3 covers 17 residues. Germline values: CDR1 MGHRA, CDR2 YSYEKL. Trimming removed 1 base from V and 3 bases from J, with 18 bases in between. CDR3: CASSQVWAAGRDTEAFF. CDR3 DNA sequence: TGCGCCAGCAGCCAAGTTTGGGCGGCGGGGAGGGACACTGAAGCTTTCTTT.

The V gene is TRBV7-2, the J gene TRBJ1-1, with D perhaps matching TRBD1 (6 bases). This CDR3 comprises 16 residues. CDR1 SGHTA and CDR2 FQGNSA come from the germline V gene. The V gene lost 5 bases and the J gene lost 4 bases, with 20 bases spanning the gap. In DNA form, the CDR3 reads TGTGCCAGCAGCCCCGTTGGGGGCGGGCATGGCACTGAAGCTTTCTTT. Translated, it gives CASSPVGGGHGTEAFF.

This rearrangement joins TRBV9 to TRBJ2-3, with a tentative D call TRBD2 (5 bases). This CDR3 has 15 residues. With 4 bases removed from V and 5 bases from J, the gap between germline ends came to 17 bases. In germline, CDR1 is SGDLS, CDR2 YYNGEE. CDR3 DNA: TGTGCCAGCAGCTCCAACGTCGGGGAAGGAGATACGCAGTATTTT. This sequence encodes CASSSNVGEGDTQYF. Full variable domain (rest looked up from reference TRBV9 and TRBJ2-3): DSGVTQTPKHLITATGQRVTLRCSPRSGDLSVYWYQQSLDQGLQFLIQYYNGEERAKGNILERFSAQQFPDLHSELNLSSLELGDSALYFCASSSNVGEGDTQYFGPGTRLTVL.

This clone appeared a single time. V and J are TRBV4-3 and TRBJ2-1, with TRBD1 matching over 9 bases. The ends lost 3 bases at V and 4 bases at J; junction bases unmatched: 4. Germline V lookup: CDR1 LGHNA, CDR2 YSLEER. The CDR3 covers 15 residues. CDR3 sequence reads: CASSHTGTGYNEQFF. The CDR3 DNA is TGCGCCAGCAGCCACACTGGGACAGGGTACAATGAGCAGTTCTTC.

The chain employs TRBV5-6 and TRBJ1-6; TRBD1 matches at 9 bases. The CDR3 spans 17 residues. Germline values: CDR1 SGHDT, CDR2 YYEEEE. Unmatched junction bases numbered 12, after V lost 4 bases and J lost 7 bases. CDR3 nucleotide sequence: TGTGCCAGCAGCATAAGGGACAGGGCAAAGGAGAATTCACCCCTCCACTTT. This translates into CASSIRDRAKENSPLHF.